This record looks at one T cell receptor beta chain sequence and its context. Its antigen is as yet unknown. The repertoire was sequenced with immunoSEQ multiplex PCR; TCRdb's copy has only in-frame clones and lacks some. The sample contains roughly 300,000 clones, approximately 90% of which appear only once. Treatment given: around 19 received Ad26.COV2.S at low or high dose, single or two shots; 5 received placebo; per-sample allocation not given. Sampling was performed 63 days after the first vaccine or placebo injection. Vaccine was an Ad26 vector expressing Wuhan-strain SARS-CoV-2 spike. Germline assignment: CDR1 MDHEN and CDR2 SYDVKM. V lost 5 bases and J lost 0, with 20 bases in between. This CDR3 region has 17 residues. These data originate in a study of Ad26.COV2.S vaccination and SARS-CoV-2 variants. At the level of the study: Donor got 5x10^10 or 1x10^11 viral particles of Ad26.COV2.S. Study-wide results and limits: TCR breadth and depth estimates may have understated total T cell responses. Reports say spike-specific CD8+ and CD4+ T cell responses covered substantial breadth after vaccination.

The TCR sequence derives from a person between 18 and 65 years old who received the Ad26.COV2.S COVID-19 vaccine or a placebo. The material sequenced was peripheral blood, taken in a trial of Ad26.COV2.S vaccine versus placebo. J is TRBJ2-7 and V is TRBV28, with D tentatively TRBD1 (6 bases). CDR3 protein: CASSPPAGTRSSYEQYF. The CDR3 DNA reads TGTGCCAGCAGTCCCCCGGCAGGGACAAGGAGCTCCTACGAGCAGTACTTC. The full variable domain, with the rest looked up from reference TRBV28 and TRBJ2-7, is DVKVTQSSRYLVKRTGEKVFLECVQDMDHENMFWYRQDPGLGLRLIYFSYDVKMKEKGDIPEGYSVSREKKERFSLILESASTNQTSMYLCASSPPAGTRSSYEQYFGPGTRLTVT.